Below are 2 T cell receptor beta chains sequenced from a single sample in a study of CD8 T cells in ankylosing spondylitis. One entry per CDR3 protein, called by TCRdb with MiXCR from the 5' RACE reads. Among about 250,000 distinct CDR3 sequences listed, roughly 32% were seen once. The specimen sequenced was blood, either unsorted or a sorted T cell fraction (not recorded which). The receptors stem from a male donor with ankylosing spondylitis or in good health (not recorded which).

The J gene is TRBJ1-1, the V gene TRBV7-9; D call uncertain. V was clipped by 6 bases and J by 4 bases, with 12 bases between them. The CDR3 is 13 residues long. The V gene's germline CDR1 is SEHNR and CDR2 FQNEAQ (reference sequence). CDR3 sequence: CASSPPGGTEAFF. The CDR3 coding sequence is TGTGCCAGCAGTCCCCCAGGCGGCACTGAAGCTTTCTTT.

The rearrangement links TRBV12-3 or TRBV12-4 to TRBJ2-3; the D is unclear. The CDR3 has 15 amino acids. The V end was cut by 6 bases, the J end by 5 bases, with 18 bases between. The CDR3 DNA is TGTGCCAGCAGCCTTACACGGCCCCACAGAGATACGCAGTATTTT. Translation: CASSLTRPHRDTQYF.